This note documents a single T cell receptor (beta chain) sequence. The antigen is undetermined. There are 14 residues in the CDR3. V lost 4 bases and J lost 8; bases outside the gene matches: 6. Germline V lookup: CDR1 KGHDR, CDR2 SFDVKD. The sample comes from a study of neurological immune-mediated disorders. The study, taken as a whole, reports: The level of TCR clonal expansion was highest in patients with HTLV-1-associated myelopathy and lowest in multiple sclerosis, where it fell below the level seen in healthy controls.

This sample's time point: longitudinal time-point 1 (baseline). TCRdb processed the 5' RACE reads anew with MiXCR; each CDR3 protein has one entry. Here the sample spans more than 70,000 distinct CDR3 sequences, about a tenth being singletons. The clonotype comes from a man aged 25 to 40 in good health. Sequenced material: PBMCs. This sequence joins TRBV24-1 and TRBJ2-1; 8 nucleotides match TRBD1. In DNA, the CDR3 is TGTGCCACCAGTGAGCATCAACAGGGGGATGAGCAGTTCTTC. It specifies CATSEHQQGDEQFF.